These 8 T cell receptor beta chains share one sample of origin, sequenced in a study of PD-1 blockade in classical Hodgkin lymphoma. The assay was immunoSEQ multiplex PCR, and TCRdb's table has in-frame clones only and misses some. The repertoire consists of roughly 17,000 clones, with about four fifths occurring once and the leading ten covering roughly 14%. Time point specified: cycle 4 day 1 (C4D1), after six to seven weeks of nivolumab. With no exception, relapse followed autologous stem cell transplantation in all patients, and brentuximab vedotin exposure varied. Here the sequenced sample was peripheral blood mononuclear cells (PBMCs), taken before the fourth cycle of nivolumab. Every receptor here comes from a human donor with classical Hodgkin lymphoma.

This sequence joins TRBV2 and TRBJ1-2; D may be TRBD1 (6 bases). With 3 bases removed from V and 8 bases from J, the gap between germline ends came to 16 bases. Germline CDR1 reads SNHLY; CDR2 reads FYNNEI. This CDR3 is built from 14 residues. In DNA form, the CDR3 reads TGTGCCAGCAGTGAGACAGGAAGATCGGAAGGCTACACCTTC. Protein: CASSETGRSEGYTF.

J is TRBJ1-4 and V is TRBV7-9; weak D call: TRBD1 (6 bases). V shed 1 base and J shed 7 bases, with 16 bases lying between them. CDR1 and CDR2 from the germline V gene are SEHNR and FQNEAQ (reference sequence). The CDR3 consists of 16 residues. The DNA of the CDR3 is TGTGCCAGCAGCTTAGTATTCGGGGGCTTGGGTGAAAAACTGTTTTTT. This encodes CASSLVFGGLGEKLFF.

The CDR3 is CARKRTGGSTDTQYF. CDR3 DNA sequence: TGTGCCAGAAAAAGGACAGGGGGTAGCACAGATACGCAGTATTTT. This chain connects TRBV2 to TRBJ2-3; TRBD1 aligns across 10 bases. The CDR3 totals 15 residues. Germline V gene data show CDR1 as SNHLY and CDR2 as FYNNEI. V dropped 9 bases and J dropped 0; count of bases not matched to a gene: 6.

This clone turned up a few times. The genes are TRBV14 and TRBJ1-1, with D possibly being TRBD1 (6 bases). V was shortened by 1 base and J by 6 bases, with 12 bases between the two germline ends. CDR3 length equals 14 residues. The germline V gene has CDR1 SGHDN and CDR2 FVKESK. The CDR3 DNA reads TGTGCCAGCAGCCAAGGTAGGGGGTTCTCTGAAGCTTTCTTT. Translating it yields CASSQGRGFSEAFF.

The gene calls are TRBV6-5 and TRBJ2-5; 7 nucleotides agree with TRBD1. The CDR3 is 14 residues long. Germline lookup yields CDR1 MNHEY and CDR2 SVGAGI. Unmatched junction bases numbered 1, after V lost 2 bases and J lost 1 base. The CDR3 reads CASSYGTAQETQYF. CDR3 sequence (DNA): TGTGCCAGCAGTTACGGGACAGCCCAAGAGACCCAGTACTTC.

A note on this clone: This CDR3 is also generated by other DNA sequences in the sample. The rearrangement uses TRBV5-1 and TRBJ2-3; 11 bases map to TRBD2. V was clipped by 0 bases and J by 3 bases; unmatched bases: 3. The CDR3 runs 16 residues. Germline CDR1 reads SGHRS; CDR2 reads YFSETQ. CDR3 in amino acids: CASSLGSGGATDTQYF. In nucleotides, the CDR3 is TGCGCCAGCAGCTTGGGTAGCGGGGGGGCGACAGATACGCAGTATTTT. The whole variable domain, filled in from reference TRBV5-1 and TRBJ2-3, reads KAGVTQTPRYLIKTRGQQVTLSCSPISGHRSVSWYQQTPGQGLQFLFEYFSETQRNKGNFPGRFSGRQFSNSRSEMNVSTLELGDSALYLCASSLGSGGATDTQYFGPGTRLTVL.

The V and J genes are TRBV5-1 and TRBJ1-1, with D maybe TRBD1 (5 bases). With 0 bases removed from V and 7 bases from J, the gap between germline ends came to 13 bases. The CDR3 length is 14 residues. Germline CDR1 is SGHRS and CDR2 is YFSETQ. The CDR3 protein is CASSLVQGVGEAFF. CDR3 DNA: TGCGCCAGCAGCTTGGTCCAGGGTGTAGGTGAAGCTTTCTTT.

A single count supports this clone. The chain links TRBV27 to TRBJ2-1; tentative D call: TRBD2 (6 bases). With 5 bases removed from V and 1 base from J, the gap between germline ends came to 12 bases. This CDR3 contains 15 residues. Per germline, CDR1 MNHEY and CDR2 SMNVEV (reference sequence). CDR3 nucleotide sequence: TGTGCCAGCAGTGATAGCGGCGGGTCCTACAATGAGCAGTTCTTC. Its translation: CASSDSGGSYNEQFF.